This T cell receptor beta chain was captured by sequencing in a study of identifying expanded T cells in peripheral blood (dated by TCRdb to between 2018 and 2020). Study-level background: Technical replicates were generated by sequencing separate aliquots of the same genomic DNA pool, and four replicates were compared pairwise.

The immunoSEQ Assay, which uses bias-controlled multiplex PCR amplification of genomic DNA, was used to profile TCRbeta CDR3 regions. On the study's bioinformatics: To quantify the absolute abundance of each unique TCRbeta CDR3 region, the sequences were collapsed and filtered. Differential abundance was tested with two models: a binomial (Fisher-equivalent) model and a beta-binomial model that adds time-dependent variance fitted from healthy donors. Clones with fewer than 5 combined templates were removed, and a clone was called differentially abundant if the clone's Benjamini-Hochberg FDR was below 0.01. In the beta-binomial model, variance was expressed as a function of the total template count across the two samples, in the form v = (b*log(k)+a)^2. TCRdb's version of the immuneACCESS table is confined to in-frame rearrangements and falls short of the full clone set. An unresolved V gene accounts for under half of the shortfall where checked; the remainder is of unknown origin. V, J and clone size derive from that table, while D and trimming were established from the DNA sequence. The table for this sample lists 75,000 to 90,000 clones; roughly 90% of them were counted only once. The ten top clones hold roughly 7% of the sample.

CDR1 is given as ENHRY and CDR2 as SYGVKD, both from the germline V gene. The CDR3, from cysteine to phenylalanine, totals 12 residues. The only DNA kept is the CDR3, 36 bases in frame from the first base. V sheds 3 bases and J sheds 5 bases, leaving 5 bases between their ends. Summary of the overall study and its limitations: It was expected by the authors that biological variance in healthy repertoires might increase further over much longer intervals, such as months to years. Between technical replicates the binomial model flagged about 1.2 differentially abundant clones, whereas over roughly two weeks the binomial model flagged about 16.4 and over about 4 weeks about 19. For all healthy donors, the variance in clone template counts between roughly 2-week samples rose significantly as total template count increased. Both the number of clones called differentially abundant and the false-positive rate were significantly reduced by the beta-binomial model across all healthy-donor time intervals.

No immune events such as infections were documented for the healthy donors during the collection period. To calibrate time-dependent variance in a beta-binomial model of T-cell clone differential abundance, blood repertoires from healthy donors were used as a training cohort. The training cohort included approximately 10 healthy donors, of whom 3 were female and 7 were male. Donor ages ranged from about 29 to 70 years, with an average of 43 years. Whole blood, obtained from a commercial supplier, was collected from each healthy donor at three time points spaced approximately 15 days apart. For immunosequencing, genomic DNA was extracted from whole blood that had not been sorted. Notes on this clone: It lacks a known antigen. Base qualities are not recorded, but no much larger clone differs from it by a single base.

Sample: blood. The chain joins TRBV10-3 to TRBJ1-5; the D gene cannot be named for sure. The TCR originated in a person between 18 and 75 years old in good health. The encoded CDR3 is CAISDGDQPQHF. The sequenced DNA is TGTGCCATCAGTGATGGGGATCAGCCCCAGCATTTT.